This TCR beta chain was identified in a study of regulatory dendritic cells for organ transplantation. Notes on the study in general: Memory CD8+ T cells were the most oligoclonal; naive cells were highly diverse.

In the case of this clone: Its antigen is currently unknown.

Data came from immunoSEQ multiplex PCR; TCRdb stores just in-frame clones and leaves some out. In the table there are approximately 35,000 clones, less than 90% of which are singletons. The clonotype was recovered from a human donor in good health. Sequencing was done on a sample of naive CD4+ T cells from blood. The sample's subset: CD45RA+ naive T cells.

This CDR3 is CASSPDRAVHEQYF. For the CDR3, the DNA is TGTGCCAGCAGTCCCGACAGGGCGGTGCACGAGCAGTACTTC. This chain joins TRBV6-6 and TRBJ2-7, with 7 bases lining up with TRBD1. Germline lookup yields CDR1 MNHNY and CDR2 SVGAGI (reference sequence). J lost 5 bases, V lost 5 bases, and 9 bases had no gene match. CDR3 length: 14 residues.